This T cell receptor beta chain appears in the sequencing data of a study of blood T cells in healthy people across ages. V shed 5 bases and J shed 5 bases, with 12 bases lying between them. This CDR3 is built from 13 residues. Germline V gene sequence: CDR1 MNHNS, CDR2 SASEGT. A sample-barcoded 5' primer and a J-beta primer mix were used in a second PCR of roughly 7 to 11 cycles. TCRdb processed the 5' RACE reads anew with MiXCR; each CDR3 protein has one entry. This table has hundreds of thousands of distinct CDR3 sequences, around 49% appearing once. V gene TRBV6-1 combines with J gene TRBJ1-1, with D uncertain. Sequenced sample: blood. This receptor was obtained from a woman aged 55 to 70 in good health. The CDR3 sequence is CASSSYAGTEAFF. The CDR3 region has the DNA TGTGCCAGCAGTTCCTACGCGGGGACTGAAGCTTTCTTT.